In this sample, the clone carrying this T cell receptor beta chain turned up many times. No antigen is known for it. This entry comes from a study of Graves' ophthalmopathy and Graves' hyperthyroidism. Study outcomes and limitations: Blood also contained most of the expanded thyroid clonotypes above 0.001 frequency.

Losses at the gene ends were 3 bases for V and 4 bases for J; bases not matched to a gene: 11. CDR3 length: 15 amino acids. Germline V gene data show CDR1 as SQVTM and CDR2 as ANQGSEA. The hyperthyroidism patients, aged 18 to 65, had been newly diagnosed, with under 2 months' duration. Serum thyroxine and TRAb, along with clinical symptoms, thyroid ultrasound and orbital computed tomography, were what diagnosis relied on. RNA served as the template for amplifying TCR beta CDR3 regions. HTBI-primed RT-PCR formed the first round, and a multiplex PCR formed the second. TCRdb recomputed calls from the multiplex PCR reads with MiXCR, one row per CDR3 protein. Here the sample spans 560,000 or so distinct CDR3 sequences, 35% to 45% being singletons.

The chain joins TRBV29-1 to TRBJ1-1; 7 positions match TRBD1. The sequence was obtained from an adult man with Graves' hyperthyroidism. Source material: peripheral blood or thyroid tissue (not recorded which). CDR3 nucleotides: TGCAGCGTTGATATGGGACAGAAGGCGAGCACTGAAGCTTTCTTT. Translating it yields CSVDMGQKASTEAFF. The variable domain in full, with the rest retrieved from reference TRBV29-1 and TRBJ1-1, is SAVISQKPSRDICQRGTSLTIQCQVDSQVTMMFWYRQQPGQSLTLIATANQGSEATYESGFVIDKFPISRPNLTFSTLTVSNMSPEDSSIYLCSVDMGQKASTEAFFGQGTRLTVV.